A single sample is the source of the 16 T cell receptor beta chains below, sequenced in a study of neurological immune-mediated disorders. A single record per CDR3 protein comes from TCRdb applying MiXCR to the 5' RACE reads. Of some 38,000 distinct CDR3 sequences in the sample, 13% to 15% are singletons; the top ten hold roughly a quarter. The sample taken for sequencing was PBMCs. Receptors were obtained from a woman in her forties or fifties with HTLV-1-associated myelopathy (HAM/TSP).

This clonotype showed up many times. The chain links TRBV20-1 to TRBJ2-1; 7 bases match TRBD2. The V gene's germline CDR1 is DFQATT and CDR2 SNEGSKA (reference sequence). There are 14 residues in the CDR3. V lost 7 bases to trimming and J lost 2 bases; unmatched junction nucleotides: 8. Here the CDR3 reads CSGMGGDPYNEQFF. CDR3 nucleotides: TGCAGTGGAATGGGGGGGGACCCCTACAATGAGCAGTTCTTC.

This clonotype was observed at least ten times. The chain recombines TRBV5-1 with TRBJ2-1, with 8 bases identical to TRBD2. Germline V gene data show CDR1 as SGHRS and CDR2 as YFSETQ. CDR3 length: 16 residues. Losses at the gene ends were 1 base for V and 3 bases for J; bases not matched to a gene: 6. CDR3 protein: CASSLIGGAVYNEQFF. The CDR3 region has the DNA TGCGCCAGCAGCTTGATCGGGGGGGCGGTCTACAATGAGCAGTTCTTC.

This clonotype occurred many times. This chain uses TRBV11-2 with TRBJ2-5; tentatively, D is TRBD2 (5 bases). Trimming took 5 bases from V and 5 from J, leaving 12 bases between them. The V gene's germline CDR1 is SGHAT and CDR2 FQNNGV. The CDR3 runs to 13 residues. CDR3: CASSLGVGETQYF. In DNA, the CDR3 is TGTGCCAGCAGCCTCGGGGTTGGGGAGACCCAGTACTTC. Complete variable domain (other parts from reference TRBV11-2 and TRBJ2-5): EAGVAQSPRYKIIEKRQSVAFWCNPISGHATLYWYQQILGQGPKLLIQFQNNGVVDDSQLPKDRFSAERLKGVDSTLKIQPAKLEDSAVYLCASSLGVGETQYFGPGTRLLVL.

This clonotype was seen ten or more times. J is TRBJ1-1 and V is TRBV10-3, with a possible D match to TRBD1 (6 bases). Trimming cost V 5 bases and J 1 base, with 8 bases left between them. The CDR3 has 13 amino acids. Germline V gene lookup returns CDR1 ENHRY and CDR2 SYGVKD. CDR3 loop: CAISSDRNTEAFF. Written as DNA, the CDR3 is TGTGCCATCAGTTCGGACAGGAACACTGAAGCTTTCTTT.

This clonotype occurred many times. The chain joins TRBV5-5 to TRBJ2-5; D is undetermined. V lost 5 bases, J lost 0 bases, and 17 bases lay in between. This CDR3 spans 16 amino acids. Germline V gene lookup returns CDR1 SGHKS and CDR2 YYEKEE (reference sequence). The CDR3 is CASRELDLPYQETQYF. In nucleotides, the CDR3 is TGTGCCAGCAGGGAACTCGACCTCCCTTACCAAGAGACCCAGTACTTC.

This clonotype was recorded at least ten times. The chain employs TRBV14 and TRBJ2-5; no clear D. The CDR3 loop spans 13 amino acids. Trimming stripped 3 bases from V and 4 bases from J, with 9 bases between. Germline lookup yields CDR1 SGHDN and CDR2 FVKESK. The DNA for the CDR3 is TGTGCCAGCAGCCATAGATTCCGAGAGACCCAGTACTTC. Amino acids: CASSHRFRETQYF.

The sample holds many counts of this clonotype. J is TRBJ2-7 and V is TRBV5-1, with D unresolved. CDR3 length: 14 amino acids. V was pared by 0 bases and J by 2 bases, with 9 bases between. The germline gives CDR1 SGHRS, CDR2 YFSETQ. The CDR3 DNA sequence: TGCGCCAGCAGCTTGGATGTAGGGCCCTACGAGCAGTACTTC. This sequence encodes CASSLDVGPYEQYF. The entire variable domain, with the rest obtained from reference TRBV5-1 and TRBJ2-7, is as follows: KAGVTQTPRYLIKTRGQQVTLSCSPISGHRSVSWYQQTPGQGLQFLFEYFSETQRNKGNFPGRFSGRQFSNSRSEMNVSTLELGDSALYLCASSLDVGPYEQYFGPGTRLTVT.

This clonotype was seen ten or more times. The chain uses TRBV6-6 and TRBJ2-2; either TRBD1 or TRBD2 may supply D (6 bases each). The CDR3 totals 18 residues. Trimming stripped 8 bases from V and 0 bases from J, with 22 bases between. Germline V gene lookup returns CDR1 MNHNY and CDR2 SVGAGI (reference sequence). The CDR3 region is CASAEGERLYSNTGELFF. For the CDR3, the DNA is TGTGCCAGCGCGGAGGGGGAACGCCTGTACTCGAACACCGGGGAGCTGTTTTTT.

This clonotype showed up many times. The chain links TRBV9 to TRBJ2-2; D might be TRBD1 (6 bases). Per germline, CDR1 SGDLS and CDR2 YYNGEE. CDR3 size: 16 residues. V gave up 0 bases and J gave up 3 bases, with 12 bases separating them. CDR3 residues: CASSVDRQGYTGELFF. The CDR3 nucleotides read TGTGCCAGCAGCGTAGATAGGCAGGGGTACACCGGGGAGCTGTTTTTT.

The table lists this clonotype with many counts. This chain connects TRBV12-3 or TRBV12-4 to TRBJ1-2, with 9 bases matching TRBD1. This CDR3 comprises 15 residues. V was clipped by 4 bases and J by 6 bases; unmatched bases: 9. The CDR3 here is CASSSSGTGIHGYTF. DNA of the CDR3: TGTGCCAGCAGTTCCAGCGGGACAGGGATTCATGGCTACACCTTC.

This clonotype was observed many times. The genes are TRBV20-1 and TRBJ1-1; D is undetermined. The CDR3 is made up of 13 amino acids. The germline V gene encodes CDR1 DFQATT and CDR2 SNEGSKA (reference sequence). Trimming cost V 6 bases and J 0 bases, with 11 bases left between them. CDR3 nucleotide sequence: TGCAGTGCAGACGGAGGATTGAACACTGAAGCTTTCTTT. Amino acid sequence: CSADGGLNTEAFF.

This clonotype was picked up many times. The CDR3 loop is CSARERSYSNQPQHF. For the CDR3, the DNA is TGCAGTGCTAGAGAACGGAGCTATAGCAATCAGCCCCAGCATTTT. The genes are TRBV20-1 and TRBJ1-5; D is ambiguous. CDR1 is DFQATT, CDR2 SNEGSKA, per germline (reference sequence). The germline V and J ends were trimmed by 0 bases and 0 bases, with 9 bases remaining between them. CDR3 length: 15 amino acids.

This clonotype appeared many times. The V gene is TRBV3-1, the J gene TRBJ1-5, with a weak D call TRBD1 (5 bases). The CDR3 runs 14 residues. The V gene's germline CDR1 is LGHDT and CDR2 YNNKEL (reference sequence). Trimming removed 0 bases at V and 11 bases at J, with 14 bases between. The CDR3 region has the DNA TGTGCCAGCAGCCAAGATGGCGGGGGACGGGCCCAGCATTTT. Residues: CASSQDGGGRAQHF.

This clonotype was seen ten or more times. This chain uses TRBV7-8 with TRBJ1-1; a weak D match, TRBD1 (5 bases). CDR1 is SGHVS, CDR2 FQNEAQ, per germline. This CDR3 has 15 amino acids. V was cut by 4 bases and J by 0 bases, with 12 bases left in between. CDR3 in DNA: TGTGCCAGCAGCTCGACAGCGAGACTGAACACTGAAGCTTTCTTT. This translates into CASSSTARLNTEAFF.

This clonotype was recorded at least ten times. This chain links TRBV20-1 with TRBJ1-5; D ambiguous. CDR1 is DFQATT, CDR2 SNEGSKA, per germline (reference sequence). Between the trimmed V and J ends, which lost 4 bases and 2 bases, there was a span of 12 bases. The CDR3 is made up of 14 amino acids. The CDR3: CSAMAGLGNQPQHF. Written as DNA, the CDR3 is TGCAGTGCTATGGCAGGTTTGGGCAATCAGCCCCAGCATTTT.

This clonotype came up many times. The chain has TRBV12-3 or TRBV12-4 and TRBJ1-6; D may be TRBD1 (6 bases). With 5 bases removed from V and 7 bases from J, the gap between germline ends came to 15 bases. The CDR3 loop spans 15 amino acids. CDR3 amino acids: CASSVGRGRNSPLHF. In DNA, the CDR3 is TGTGCCAGCAGTGTGGGCAGGGGACGGAATTCACCCCTCCACTTT.